These T cell receptor beta chains were read from a single sample in a study of Graves' ophthalmopathy and Graves' hyperthyroidism. MiXCR, applied by TCRdb to the multiplex PCR reads, yields one record per CDR3 protein. The sample yields roughly 230,000 distinct CDR3 sequences, about a fifth seen once. Sequencing used peripheral blood. These receptors came from a woman aged 50 to 60 with Graves' ophthalmopathy. The CDR3 runs from the conserved cysteine through the conserved F or W. A D gene is named only where the DNA matches it firmly. A row's size may be missing; if present it is once, few, many or a size class.

v_gene,abundance,d_gene,j_gene,CDR3aa,CDR3nt
TRBV6-2/TRBV6-3,many,-,TRBJ2-6,CASSYSPYADPGANVLTF,TGTGCCAGCAGTTACTCGCCCTATGCAGACCCTGGGGCCAACGTCCTGACTTTC
TRBV15,many,-,TRBJ2-1,CATSRVRGRWYLRKDEQFF,TGTGCCACCAGCAGAGTCCGGGGCAGGTGGTATCTAAGGAAGGATGAGCAGTTCTTC
TRBV30,many,TRBD1,TRBJ2-7,CAWSTGTGVSEQYF,TGTGCCTGGAGTACCGGGACAGGGGTCTCCGAGCAGTACTTC
TRBV2,many,-,TRBJ2-5,CASSDRGDQETQYF,TGTGCCAGCAGTGACCGCGGGGACCAAGAGACCCAGTACTTC
TRBV3-1,many,-,TRBJ2-4,CASSQSGGGNIQYF,TGTGCCAGCAGCCAATCAGGGGGGGGAAACATTCAGTACTTC
TRBV10-3,many,TRBD1,TRBJ1-1,CAGGGGLNTEAFF,TGTGCCGGCGGAGGGGGCTTGAACACTGAAGCTTTCTTT
TRBV12-3/TRBV12-4,-,TRBD1,TRBJ1-2,CASSFSSGTGVGYTF,TGTGCCAGCAGTTTCAGTAGCGGGACAGGGGTTGGCTACACCTTC
TRBV6-1,many,TRBD2,TRBJ2-7,CASSGLAGVGEQYF,TGTGCCAGCAGTGGACTAGCGGGAGTGGGTGAGCAGTACTTC
TRBV19,many,-,TRBJ2-5,CASSMGSSRQETQYF,TGTGCCAGTAGTATGGGCAGTTCCCGACAAGAGACCCAGTACTTC
TRBV6-1,once,TRBD2,TRBJ2-2,CASSPGGPSTGELFF,TGTGCCAGCAGCCCGGGAGGGCCAAGCACCGGGGAGCTGTTTTTT
TRBV25-1,many,-,TRBJ2-7,CASTDSPYEQYF,TGTGCCAGCACGGACAGCCCCTACGAGCAGTACTTC
TRBV12-3/TRBV12-4,-,TRBD1,TRBJ2-7,CASSLLTGGHYEQYF,TGTGCCAGCAGTTTACTAACAGGGGGGCACTACGAGCAGTACTTC
TRBV30,many,-,TRBJ2-5,CAWSDMGGETQYF,TGTGCCTGGAGTGATATGGGGGGAGAGACCCAGTACTTC
TRBV3-1,-,TRBD2,TRBJ2-7,CASSPLAGVGVYEQYF,TGTGCCAGCAGCCCACTAGCGGGAGTGGGCGTCTACGAGCAGTACTTC
TRBV6-2/TRBV6-3,many,TRBD2,TRBJ2-2,CASRVSGIGPGELFF,TGTGCCAGCAGAGTTAGCGGGATAGGCCCTGGGGAGCTGTTTTTT